This TCR beta chain is drawn from a study of cytomegalovirus exposure and HLA in healthy donors. The PCR employed 60 Vbeta primers together with 13 Jbeta primers. Assay: immunoSEQ multiplex PCR; the TCRdb copy retains only in-frame clones and omits some. The table includes roughly 140,000 clones, 60% to 80% detected once. Per germline, CDR1 SEHNR and CDR2 FQNEAQ (reference sequence). Trimming at V came to 5 bases and at J to 8 bases, leaving 11 bases not matched to a gene. The CDR3 covers 15 residues. The receptor was isolated from a male donor in good health and CMV-seronegative. V is TRBV7-9 and J is TRBJ2-1; TRBD2 matches at 8 bases. The sequenced sample was PBMCs. CDR3 DNA: TGTGCCAGCAGCCCCGGGACTAGTAAGATCTATGAGCAGTTCTTC. Protein sequence: CASSPGTSKIYEQFF.